This TCR beta chain is drawn from a study of blood T cells in healthy people across ages. A J-beta primer mix and a sample-barcoded 5' primer were used in a second PCR of roughly 6 to 12 cycles. TCRdb reprocessed the 5' RACE reads via MiXCR and lists one record per CDR3 protein. The sample records hundreds of thousands of distinct CDR3 sequences, 58% being singletons. Per the germline V gene, CDR1 is LNHNV and CDR2 is YYDKDF (reference sequence). This CDR3 is 13 amino acids long. This clonotype occurred once. An end of the junction differs from the germline gene, which may be a read error. The receptor comes from a man aged 55 to 70 in good health. Specimen: blood. The chain has TRBV15 and TRBJ2-3; D not resolved. CDR3 amino acids: CATSRRLPDTQYF. The DNA for the CDR3 is TGTGCCACCAGCAGACGACTCCCAGACACGCAGTATTTT.